The rows below give T cell receptor beta chains drawn from one sample of a study of blood T cells in healthy people across ages. Each CDR3 protein is one row after TCRdb ran MiXCR on the 5' RACE reads. The sample has 350,000 to 450,000 distinct CDR3 sequences; 45% to 65% are singletons. The sample consisted of blood. The source of these receptors is a man between 60 and 75 years old in good health. The CDR3 runs from the conserved cysteine through the conserved F or W. Fields, in order: clone size, D gene, J gene, V gene, CDR3 DNA, CDR3 protein. A D gene is named only where the DNA matches it firmly. Clone sizes are given selectively: once, few, many, or a class where the clone is expanded.

>.|TRBD1|TRBJ2-1|TRBV29-1
TGCAGCGTTGAGGCAACCGGGACAGGGGGCCTAAATGAGCAGTTCTTC
CSVEATGTGGLNEQFF
>.|.|TRBJ2-3|TRBV12-3/TRBV12-4
TGTGCCAGCAGGCCAGCGAACACAGATACGCAGTATTTT
CASRPANTDTQYF
>.|.|TRBJ2-7|TRBV3-1
TGTGCCAGCAGCCCCCGCGGGGGCAATGAGCAGTACTTC
CASSPRGGNEQYF
>.|TRBD2|TRBJ2-3|TRBV18
TGTGCCAGCTCACCACCTATAGCGGGGTACACAGATACGCAGTATTTT
CASSPPIAGYTDTQYF
>.|TRBD1|TRBJ2-5|TRBV28
TGTGCCTGCAGACCTACTACCGCGGACAGGGAAGAGACCCAGTACTTC
CACRPTTADREETQYF
>few|TRBD1|TRBJ2-6|TRBV5-5
TGTGCCAGCAGCTTGAAAATGAGGGGGACAGGGATTGGTGCTGGGGCCAACGTCCTGACTTTC
CASSLKMRGTGIGAGANVLTF
>few|.|TRBJ2-3|TRBV24-1
TGTGCCACCAGAGCGGGAGATACGCAGTATTTT
CATRAGDTQYF
>.|TRBD2|TRBJ2-1|TRBV20-1
TGCAGTGCTAGAGCCTCAGGGCGGGGGAATGAGCAGTTCTTC
CSARASGRGNEQFF
>.|TRBD1|TRBJ1-5|TRBV7-2
TGTGCCAGCAGCTTAAGGGACAGCCTCAATCAGCCCCAGCATTTT
CASSLRDSLNQPQHF
>.|TRBD1|TRBJ1-6|TRBV12-3/TRBV12-4
TGTGCCAGCAGTTTAGGCGGGACAGCGACGAATTCACCCCTCCACTTT
CASSLGGTATNSPLHF
>.|.|TRBJ1-2|TRBV5-1
TGCGCCAGCAGCTCAGGACAGCCAGACTTCTTAAACGTGAACTATGGCTACACCTTC
CASSSGQPDFLNVNYGYTF
>few|.|TRBJ2-3|TRBV10-3
TGTGCCATCAGTGAGGAGAGACCCACGTCAGATACGCAGTATTTT
CAISEERPTSDTQYF
>many|.|TRBJ2-1|TRBV29-1
TGCAGCTTCCGGGGGGACAGTTCCTACAATGAGCAGTTCTTC
CSFRGDSSYNEQFF
>.|.|TRBJ2-7|TRBV20-1
TGCAGTGCTAGAGGTCAGATCGAGCAGTACTTC
CSARGQIEQYF
>.|.|TRBJ2-5|TRBV12-3/TRBV12-4
TGTGCCAGCAGCTTACGGCGGACACCTCAAGAGACCCAGTACTTC
CASSLRRTPQETQYF
>few|.|TRBJ2-7|TRBV11-2
TGTGCCAGCAGCTTAGACTTGACAGGGAGGCCGGCCATCTCCTACGAGCAGTACTTC
CASSLDLTGRPAISYEQYF
>once|TRBD2|TRBJ2-3|TRBV7-2
TGTGCCAGCAGACCTACTTTAGCGGGAGCCCGAGATACGCAGTATTTT
CASRPTLAGARDTQYF
>once|TRBD2|TRBJ2-5|TRBV11-2
TGTGCCAGCAGCCGTCAAGGGCGGGGGACGGCTGAGACCCAGTACTTC
CASSRQGRGTAETQYF
>.|TRBD2|TRBJ2-3|TRBV6-5
TGTGCCAGCAAGGACGGGGGGAGCACAGGTACGCAGTATTTT
CASKDGGSTGTQYF
>few|.|TRBJ1-2|TRBV12-3/TRBV12-4
TGTGCCAGTCGCCCCGGGGTTTCCCCCTATGGCTACACCTTC
CASRPGVSPYGYTF
>few|TRBD2|TRBJ2-7|TRBV7-2
TGTGCCAGCAGCTTAGTTGGGGCGGGAGTCCTCTCCGAGCAGTACTTC
CASSLVGAGVLSEQYF
>many|.|TRBJ1-4|TRBV7-9
TGTGCCAGCAGCCAAAATCGGAGAGGGCCCTCAGGGTCTAATGAAAAACTGTTTTTT
CASSQNRRGPSGSNEKLFF
>.|.|TRBJ2-7|TRBV7-2
TGTGCCAGCAGCTTTTGGGTGGGATACTACGAGCAGTACTTC
CASSFWVGYYEQYF
>few|TRBD2|TRBJ2-7|TRBV20-1
TGCAGTGCTAGTGGGACTAGCGGGATAAGCTCCTACGAGCAGTACTTC
CSASGTSGISSYEQYF
>.|.|TRBJ2-3|TRBV7-6
TGTGCCAGCCGCCAAGGCCCTAGCACAGATACGCAGTATTTT
CASRQGPSTDTQYF
>once|TRBD2|TRBJ2-3|TRBV13
TGTGCCAGCAGCACCTACCTAGCGGGAGCTGGCACAGATACGCAGTATTTT
CASSTYLAGAGTDTQYF
>few|TRBD1|TRBJ1-2|TRBV27
TGTGCCAGCGGACAGGGTATCTTCTATGGCTACACCTTC
CASGQGIFYGYTF
>few|.|TRBJ1-5|TRBV27
TGTGCCAGCAGTTCGGGACCGCGCAATCAGCCCCAGCATTTT
CASSSGPRNQPQHF
>.|.|TRBJ2-5|TRBV13
TGTGCCAGCAGCTTAGGCTCGGGGTGGGCTGAGCAGTACTTC
CASSLGSGWAEQYF
>.|.|TRBJ2-3|TRBV28
TGTGCCAGCAGCCACCGCTTCCACGCAGATACGCAGTATTTT
CASSHRFHADTQYF
>.|TRBD2|TRBJ2-5|TRBV29-1
TGCAGCGTTGAAGATCAACGGCGGGGGGGCTACAATGAGCAGTACTTC
CSVEDQRRGGYNEQYF
>.|TRBD2|TRBJ2-7|TRBV10-3
TGTGCCATCAGTTCGGGGGGGAGCTCCTACGAGCAGTACTTC
CAISSGGSSYEQYF
>.|.|TRBJ2-7|TRBV6-5
TGTGCCAGCAGCCTTAAATGGGCCTCTAGCGAGCAGTACTTC
CASSLKWASSEQYF
>.|.|TRBJ2-1|TRBV20-1
TGCAGTGCGATCGATAGGGGTGAGCAGTTCTTC
CSAIDRGEQFF
>few|.|TRBJ2-1|TRBV29-1
TGCAGCGTTGACAGGGGGGGAGGCTACAATGAGCAGTTCTTC
CSVDRGGGYNEQFF
>few|TRBD2|TRBJ2-3|TRBV7-2
TGTGCCAGCACCGGTAGCGGGAGGGACGGAGATACGCAGTATTTT
CASTGSGRDGDTQYF
>few|.|TRBJ2-5|TRBV28
TGTGCCAGCAGTTTGGTAGGGGGGCTGAGGGAGACCCAGTACTTC
CASSLVGGLRETQYF
>few|TRBD1|TRBJ1-1|TRBV6-5
TGTGCCAGCAGGACCCGGGACAGAGGACACACTGAAGCTTTCTTT
CASRTRDRGHTEAFF
>.|TRBD2|TRBJ2-1|TRBV5-4
TGTGCCAGCAGCTTGGGGCCCGGGACTAGCGGGAGCAATGAGCAGTTCTTC
CASSLGPGTSGSNEQFF
>.|.|TRBJ2-3|TRBV11-2
TGTGCCAGCAGCCGCCAGTTGACTAGCACAGATACGCAGTATTTT
CASSRQLTSTDTQYF
>.|.|TRBJ1-3|TRBV27
TGTGCCAGCAGTCCCAGTTGGCATAATGGAAACACCATATATTTT
CASSPSWHNGNTIYF
>few|.|TRBJ1-2|TRBV5-1
TGCGCCAGCAGCCTCGGGGGACGTGACTATGGCTACACCTTC
CASSLGGRDYGYTF
>many|TRBD2|TRBJ2-1|TRBV7-3
TGTGCCAGCAGCTTAACCACGGCTAGCGGGGCCCAAAAGCAGTTCTTC
CASSLTTASGAQKQFF
>.|.|TRBJ1-2|TRBV12-3/TRBV12-4
TGTGCCAGCAGTTTCTCCGGAACCGCTAACTATGGCTACACCTTC
CASSFSGTANYGYTF
>many|TRBD1|TRBJ2-7|TRBV20-1
TGCAGTGCTAGTGGTCCAACGACAGGGGGCGGCGAGCAGTACTTC
CSASGPTTGGGEQYF
>.|.|TRBJ1-1|TRBV7-2
TGTGCCAGCAGGACTACACGGAACACTGAAGCTTTCTTT
CASRTTRNTEAFF
>.|.|TRBJ1-2|TRBV30
TGTGCCTGGCAGAAAGGGGGTAACTATGGCTACACCTTC
CAWQKGGNYGYTF
>.|TRBD1|TRBJ1-2|TRBV6-2/TRBV6-3
TGTGCCAGCTTGGGCCCGGACAGGTTGATACAAGACTATGGCTACACCTTC
CASLGPDRLIQDYGYTF
>.|.|TRBJ2-4|TRBV4-2
TGTGCCAGCAGCCAAGAAACGCGACGCCAACATGAGCAGTACTTC
CASSQETRRQHEQYF
>.|.|TRBJ2-4|TRBV7-2
TGTGCCAGCACCTTGAGCGGGTCGGACATTCAGTACTTC
CASTLSGSDIQYF
>.|TRBD2|TRBJ2-1|TRBV27
TGTGCCAGCAGTTCGCCGATCGGGACTAGCGGGAGAAATGAGCAGTTCTTC
CASSSPIGTSGRNEQFF
>few|TRBD2|TRBJ2-5|TRBV7-9
TGTGCCAGCAGCTTAAGCGGGGTGACCCAGTACTTC
CASSLSGVTQYF
>.|.|TRBJ2-7|TRBV15
TGTGCCACCAGCCGGGTAACAGGGATTTACGAGCAGTACTTC
CATSRVTGIYEQYF
>few|.|TRBJ1-2|TRBV18
TGTGCCAGCTCACCAGCGGCAGGATATGGCTACACCTTC
CASSPAAGYGYTF
>few|.|TRBJ1-4|TRBV6-1
TGTGCCAGCAGAGAACGACAGACCCTCTCAACTAATGAAAAACTGTTTTTT
CASRERQTLSTNEKLFF
>.|.|TRBJ2-3|TRBV12-3/TRBV12-4
TGTGCCAGCAGTTTGAGGGATCCCACAGATACGCAGTATTTT
CASSLRDPTDTQYF
>few|.|TRBJ2-5|TRBV3-1
TGTGCCAGCAGCCCCGGTCGTAGGACCCAGTACTTC
CASSPGRRTQYF
>.|TRBD1|TRBJ2-7|TRBV20-1
TGCAGTGCTAGAGATGGTATGGACAGGGGATCCTACGAGCAGTACTTC
CSARDGMDRGSYEQYF
>many|TRBD2|TRBJ2-3|TRBV20-1
TGCAGTGCTAGCGGGGGGGCCCTCAAGGATACGCAGTATTTT
CSASGGALKDTQYF
>.|.|TRBJ2-7|TRBV7-2
TGTGCCAGCAGCCGAGACACCTACGAGCAGTACTTC
CASSRDTYEQYF